The rows below give T cell receptor beta chains drawn from one sample of a study of T-cell memory formation after mild COVID-19. TCRdb reprocessed the 5' RACE reads with MiXCR, giving one entry per CDR3 protein. The sample records 410,000 or so distinct CDR3 sequences, about 25% being singletons. Source material: PBMCs or a T cell subset sorted from them (not recorded which). These TCRs come from an adult woman who had mild COVID-19 (a few samples of this study predate the infection). Cell type and time point are not known. Both conserved end residues are part of each CDR3. Each record gives: CDR3 protein, CDR3 DNA, V gene, D gene, clone size, J gene. D genes are given only for firm matches. Clone size, where shown, is once, few, many, or a class for clones that have expanded.

CDR3aa: CASRPRDRLSPLHF; CDR3nt: TGTGCCAGCAGGCCAAGGGACAGACTTTCACCCCTCCACTTT; v_gene: TRBV12-3/TRBV12-4; d_gene: TRBD1; abundance: few; j_gene: TRBJ1-6
CDR3aa: CASSPHNQPQHF; CDR3nt: TGTGCCAGCAGCCCCCACAATCAGCCCCAGCATTTT; v_gene: TRBV7-9; d_gene: .; abundance: .; j_gene: TRBJ1-5
CDR3aa: CASSTLQTGVAGVNEQFF; CDR3nt: TGCGCCAGCAGCACGCTCCAAACTGGGGTAGCGGGAGTCAATGAGCAGTTCTTC; v_gene: TRBV5-1; d_gene: TRBD2; abundance: few; j_gene: TRBJ2-1
CDR3aa: CATSDLVETQYF; CDR3nt: TGTGCCACCAGTGATTTGGTTGAGACCCAGTACTTC; v_gene: TRBV24-1; d_gene: .; abundance: .; j_gene: TRBJ2-5
CDR3aa: CASTERVGQFF; CDR3nt: TGTGCCAGCACTGAGAGGGTTGGGCAGTTCTTC; v_gene: TRBV2; d_gene: .; abundance: .; j_gene: TRBJ2-1
CDR3aa: CASSQGQGARETQYF; CDR3nt: TGTGCCAGCAGCCAAGGACAGGGGGCTCGGGAGACCCAGTACTTC; v_gene: TRBV14; d_gene: TRBD1; abundance: many; j_gene: TRBJ2-5
CDR3aa: CASSPQGFDGYTF; CDR3nt: TGTGCCAGCTCACCCCAGGGCTTTGATGGCTACACCTTC; v_gene: TRBV18; d_gene: .; abundance: .; j_gene: TRBJ1-2
CDR3aa: CASSAGTVYTDTQYF; CDR3nt: TGTGCCAGCAGCGCCGGGACGGTTTACACAGATACGCAGTATTTT; v_gene: TRBV6-5; d_gene: .; abundance: .; j_gene: TRBJ2-3
CDR3aa: CATSRDAGGHYNEQFF; CDR3nt: TGTGCCACCAGCAGAGATGCGGGGGGCCACTACAATGAGCAGTTCTTC; v_gene: TRBV15; d_gene: TRBD2; abundance: .; j_gene: TRBJ2-1
CDR3aa: CASSRSSDEQFF; CDR3nt: TGCGCCAGCAGCCGGTCTAGCGATGAGCAGTTCTTC; v_gene: TRBV5-1; d_gene: .; abundance: .; j_gene: TRBJ2-1
CDR3aa: CASSLVAGGPSSYNEQFF; CDR3nt: TGTGCCAGCAGCTTAGTTGCGGGAGGACCTTCCTCCTACAATGAGCAGTTCTTC; v_gene: TRBV7-9; d_gene: TRBD2; abundance: few; j_gene: TRBJ2-1
CDR3aa: CASSLVSGAVWDTQYF; CDR3nt: TGTGCCAGCAGCTTAGTATCAGGGGCGGTATGGGATACGCAGTATTTT; v_gene: TRBV11-2; d_gene: .; abundance: .; j_gene: TRBJ2-3
CDR3aa: CASSFSSYNEQFF; CDR3nt: TGTGCCAGCAGCTTTAGTTCCTACAATGAGCAGTTCTTC; v_gene: TRBV7-2; d_gene: .; abundance: many; j_gene: TRBJ2-1
CDR3aa: CASSLIAGGPIGELFF; CDR3nt: TGTGCCAGCAGCTTAATAGCGGGAGGGCCCATCGGGGAGCTGTTTTTT; v_gene: TRBV7-2; d_gene: TRBD2; abundance: few; j_gene: TRBJ2-2
CDR3aa: CATTSRSNEKLFF; CDR3nt: TGTGCCACCACAAGCCGGTCTAATGAAAAACTGTTTTTT; v_gene: TRBV24-1; d_gene: .; abundance: .; j_gene: TRBJ1-4
CDR3aa: CASSTGGAVDIQYF; CDR3nt: TGCGCCAGCAGCACAGGGGGGGCAGTTGACATTCAGTACTTC; v_gene: TRBV5-1; d_gene: .; abundance: .; j_gene: TRBJ2-4
CDR3aa: CASSQSGNIQYF; CDR3nt: TGTGCCAGCAGCCAATCAGGAAACATTCAGTACTTC; v_gene: TRBV14; d_gene: .; abundance: few; j_gene: TRBJ2-4
CDR3aa: CASSLVFVLGTSGNTIYF; CDR3nt: TGTGCCAGCAGCTTAGTTTTTGTTTTGGGGACTTCGGGAAACACCATATATTTT; v_gene: TRBV7-9; d_gene: .; abundance: .; j_gene: TRBJ1-3
CDR3aa: CASSPDYYNEQFF; CDR3nt: TGTGCCAGCAGCCCGGACTACTACAATGAGCAGTTCTTC; v_gene: TRBV7-3; d_gene: .; abundance: .; j_gene: TRBJ2-1
CDR3aa: CATSERSNYGYTF; CDR3nt: TGTGCCACCAGTGAAAGGAGTAACTATGGCTACACCTTC; v_gene: TRBV24-1; d_gene: .; abundance: .; j_gene: TRBJ1-2
CDR3aa: CASSPRTSEEYF; CDR3nt: TGTGCCAGCAGTCCTAGGACTAGCGAGGAGTACTTC; v_gene: TRBV12-3/TRBV12-4; d_gene: TRBD2; abundance: .; j_gene: TRBJ2-7
CDR3aa: CASSSHQSYGYTF; CDR3nt: TGCGCCAGCAGCTCCCATCAGAGTTATGGCTACACCTTC; v_gene: TRBV5-1; d_gene: .; abundance: many; j_gene: TRBJ1-2
CDR3aa: CASSPTSGGLLSTDTQYF; CDR3nt: TGTGCCAGCAGCCCCACTAGCGGGGGCCTTCTTAGCACAGATACGCAGTATTTT; v_gene: TRBV11-2; d_gene: TRBD2; abundance: few; j_gene: TRBJ2-3
CDR3aa: CASSLDGEQYF; CDR3nt: TGCGCCAGCAGCTTGGATGGAGAGCAGTACTTC; v_gene: TRBV5-1; d_gene: .; abundance: few; j_gene: TRBJ2-7
CDR3aa: CASQLAALAGKDQYF; CDR3nt: TGTGCCAGTCAGCTAGCGGCCCTCGCGGGGAAGGACCAGTACTTC; v_gene: TRBV3-1; d_gene: TRBD2; abundance: few; j_gene: TRBJ2-5
CDR3aa: CASSVGTLGEAFF; CDR3nt: TGTGCCAGCAGCGTCGGGACGCTCGGTGAAGCTTTCTTT; v_gene: TRBV11-3; d_gene: .; abundance: .; j_gene: TRBJ1-1
CDR3aa: CASSPQGRGNNEQFF; CDR3nt: TGTGCCAGCAGCCCTCAGGGCAGGGGAAACAATGAGCAGTTCTTC; v_gene: TRBV4-2; d_gene: .; abundance: many; j_gene: TRBJ2-1
CDR3aa: CASSQVALPEGAYTF; CDR3nt: TGTGCCAGCAGCCAAGTTGCCCTCCCGGAGGGGGCCTACACCTTC; v_gene: TRBV4-2; d_gene: TRBD1; abundance: .; j_gene: TRBJ1-2
CDR3aa: CASSFYSAGASVYNEQFF; CDR3nt: TGCGCCAGCAGCTTCTACTCAGCGGGAGCGTCGGTGTACAATGAGCAGTTCTTC; v_gene: TRBV5-1; d_gene: TRBD2; abundance: many; j_gene: TRBJ2-1
CDR3aa: CSVEARLSIGSREQFF; CDR3nt: TGCAGCGTTGAAGCGAGGCTGTCAATAGGCTCGAGGGAGCAGTTCTTC; v_gene: TRBV29-1; d_gene: .; abundance: .; j_gene: TRBJ2-1
CDR3aa: CAISRQDLTSTDTQYF; CDR3nt: TGTGCCATCAGCCGACAGGACCTAACTAGCACAGATACGCAGTATTTT; v_gene: TRBV10-3; d_gene: .; abundance: .; j_gene: TRBJ2-3
CDR3aa: CASTDARSSGANVLTF; CDR3nt: TGTGCCAGCACCGACGCACGGAGCTCTGGGGCCAACGTCCTGACTTTC; v_gene: TRBV6-2/TRBV6-3; d_gene: .; abundance: .; j_gene: TRBJ2-6
CDR3aa: CASGTSGANTGELFF; CDR3nt: TGCGCCAGCGGGACTAGCGGCGCGAACACCGGGGAGCTGTTTTTT; v_gene: TRBV5-1; d_gene: TRBD2; abundance: .; j_gene: TRBJ2-2
CDR3aa: CASSLEARDTQYF; CDR3nt: TGTGCCAGCAGTTTAGAGGCTAGGGATACGCAGTATTTT; v_gene: TRBV12-3/TRBV12-4; d_gene: .; abundance: .; j_gene: TRBJ2-3
CDR3aa: CASSDPAQPYNEQFF; CDR3nt: TGTGCCAGCAGTGACCCGGCCCAACCATACAATGAGCAGTTCTTC; v_gene: TRBV25-1; d_gene: .; abundance: many; j_gene: TRBJ2-1
CDR3aa: CASSLDYATDTQYF; CDR3nt: TGTGCCAGCAGTTTAGACTACGCCACAGATACGCAGTATTTT; v_gene: TRBV12-3/TRBV12-4; d_gene: .; abundance: .; j_gene: TRBJ2-3
CDR3aa: CATSQGRLNTEAFF; CDR3nt: TGTGCCACCAGCCAAGGACGCCTGAACACTGAAGCTTTCTTT; v_gene: TRBV15; d_gene: .; abundance: .; j_gene: TRBJ1-1
CDR3aa: CASSPVGSANYGYTF; CDR3nt: TGTGCCAGCAGCCCGGTGGGCAGCGCTAACTATGGCTACACCTTC; v_gene: TRBV5-5; d_gene: .; abundance: .; j_gene: TRBJ1-2
CDR3aa: CASSLYQTDTQYF; CDR3nt: TGTGCTAGCAGCTTATATCAGACAGATACGCAGTATTTT; v_gene: TRBV7-7; d_gene: .; abundance: .; j_gene: TRBJ2-3
CDR3aa: CASRYLGAADTQYF; CDR3nt: TGTGCCAGCAGGTACCTTGGGGCCGCAGATACGCAGTATTTT; v_gene: TRBV6-5; d_gene: .; abundance: .; j_gene: TRBJ2-3
CDR3aa: CASSDFFRSGGHGYTF; CDR3nt: TGTGCCAGCAGTGATTTTTTCCGGTCAGGGGGCCATGGCTACACCTTC; v_gene: TRBV27; d_gene: TRBD1; abundance: few; j_gene: TRBJ1-2
CDR3aa: CASRPSLGANTEAFF; CDR3nt: TGTGCCAGCAGGCCATCCCTGGGAGCGAACACTGAAGCTTTCTTT; v_gene: TRBV27; d_gene: .; abundance: .; j_gene: TRBJ1-1
CDR3aa: CASSPAPGDTQYF; CDR3nt: TGTGCCAGCAGCCCGGCTCCCGGGGATACGCAGTATTTT; v_gene: TRBV7-8; d_gene: .; abundance: few; j_gene: TRBJ2-3
CDR3aa: CASSVGGRQGDSYEQYF; CDR3nt: TGTGCCAGCAGCGTAGGGGGCCGGCAGGGGGACTCCTACGAGCAGTACTTC; v_gene: TRBV9; d_gene: TRBD1; abundance: .; j_gene: TRBJ2-7
CDR3aa: CASSLGASGSITDTQYF; CDR3nt: TGTGCCAGCAGCTTAGGGGCTAGCGGGAGTATTACAGATACGCAGTATTTT; v_gene: TRBV7-8; d_gene: TRBD2; abundance: few; j_gene: TRBJ2-3